A selection of T cell receptor beta chains follows, all from one sample in a study of blood T cell repertoires in COVID-19. Libraries were prepared by immunoSEQ multiplex PCR; TCRdb keeps only in-frame clonotypes and omits some of them. This table has 300,000 or so clones, approximately 90% appearing once. The sample was PBMCs or T cells enriched from blood (not recorded which). Receptor source: a woman between 18 and 29 years old who had recovered from COVID-19. Each CDR3 is given with its conserved first and last residue. The D gene is left open where the match is weak. Some rows mark clone size as missing; the rest say once, few, many or name a class of expanded clone.

j_call: TRBJ1-1
v_call: TRBV5-1
clone_size: .
d_call: .
cdr3_nt: TGCGCCAGCAGCCCCGGAGGCACAGGGTACACTGAAGCTTTCTTT
cdr3_aa: CASSPGGTGYTEAFF

j_call: TRBJ1-1
v_call: TRBV6-5
clone_size: .
d_call: .
cdr3_nt: TGTGCCAGCAGGACGGCGGGCAGCACTGAAGCTTTCTTT
cdr3_aa: CASRTAGSTEAFF

j_call: TRBJ1-1
v_call: TRBV6-5
clone_size: .
d_call: TRBD1
cdr3_nt: TGTGCCAGCAGTCGGGACAGAGGGGACACTGAAGCTTTCTTT
cdr3_aa: CASSRDRGDTEAFF

j_call: TRBJ1-2
v_call: TRBV30
clone_size: .
d_call: .
cdr3_nt: TGTGCCTGGAGTGAACAGAACTATGGCTACACCTTC
cdr3_aa: CAWSEQNYGYTF

j_call: TRBJ1-2
v_call: TRBV5-4
clone_size: .
d_call: .
cdr3_nt: TGTGCCAGCAGCCCTTGGGCCTCGAGAACAGGCCACTATGGCTACACCTTC
cdr3_aa: CASSPWASRTGHYGYTF

j_call: TRBJ1-1
v_call: TRBV18
clone_size: .
d_call: .
cdr3_nt: TGTGCCAGCTCACCAAGACAGCTTATCAACACTGAAGCTTTCTTT
cdr3_aa: CASSPRQLINTEAFF

j_call: TRBJ1-1
v_call: TRBV11-2
clone_size: once
d_call: TRBD1
cdr3_nt: TGTGCCAGCAGCTTCGGACAAGACAGGGCTCGAGACACTGAAGCTTTCTTT
cdr3_aa: CASSFGQDRARDTEAFF

j_call: TRBJ2-2
v_call: TRBV5-5
clone_size: .
d_call: .
cdr3_nt: TGTGCCAGCAGCTTGGAGGGAGAGGCCGGGGAGCTGTTTTTT
cdr3_aa: CASSLEGEAGELFF

j_call: TRBJ2-1
v_call: TRBV3-1/TRBV3-2
clone_size: .
d_call: TRBD1
cdr3_nt: TGTGCCAGCAGCCAGACACAGGGGGCCTACAATGAGCAGTTCTTC
cdr3_aa: CASSQTQGAYNEQFF

j_call: TRBJ2-7
v_call: TRBV18
clone_size: .
d_call: TRBD1
cdr3_nt: TGTGCCAGCTCACTGGGACAGGGTCTGAACGAGCAGTACTTC
cdr3_aa: CASSLGQGLNEQYF

j_call: TRBJ2-7
v_call: TRBV28
clone_size: .
d_call: TRBD2
cdr3_nt: TGTGCCAGCAGTCCTGCACTCGGGGGGTCGGCCTACGAGCAGTACTTC
cdr3_aa: CASSPALGGSAYEQYF

j_call: TRBJ1-5
v_call: TRBV12-3/TRBV12-4
clone_size: .
d_call: .
cdr3_nt: TGTGCCAGCAGAGTGGACAGCTATCAGCCCCAGCATTTT
cdr3_aa: CASRVDSYQPQHF

j_call: TRBJ1-2
v_call: TRBV6-5
clone_size: .
d_call: .
cdr3_nt: TGTGCCAGCAGTTTTACAGACAGTAACTATGGCTACACCTTC
cdr3_aa: CASSFTDSNYGYTF

j_call: TRBJ1-6
v_call: TRBV5-8
clone_size: .
d_call: .
cdr3_nt: TGTGCCAGCAGCTTGGCTACCGTCTTCCCGGGGAATTCACCCCTCCACTTT
cdr3_aa: CASSLATVFPGNSPLHF

j_call: TRBJ1-1
v_call: TRBV12-3/TRBV12-4
clone_size: .
d_call: .
cdr3_nt: TGTGCCAGCGACCGGGAGGCTGAAGCTTTCTTT
cdr3_aa: CASDREAEAFF

j_call: TRBJ2-7
v_call: TRBV5-6
clone_size: .
d_call: TRBD1
cdr3_nt: TGTGCCAGCAGCTTGGCCGGGACAGGGGGGACTTGGAGCTTC
cdr3_aa: CASSLAGTGGTWSF

j_call: TRBJ1-6
v_call: TRBV11-2
clone_size: .
d_call: TRBD1
cdr3_nt: TGTGCCAGTCGGGACAGAGATAATTCACCCCTCCACTTT
cdr3_aa: CASRDRDNSPLHF

j_call: TRBJ2-1
v_call: TRBV5-8
clone_size: once
d_call: TRBD1
cdr3_nt: TGTGCCAGCAGCATACAGGGGGCCGGTAGCAATGAGCAGTTCTTC
cdr3_aa: CASSIQGAGSNEQFF